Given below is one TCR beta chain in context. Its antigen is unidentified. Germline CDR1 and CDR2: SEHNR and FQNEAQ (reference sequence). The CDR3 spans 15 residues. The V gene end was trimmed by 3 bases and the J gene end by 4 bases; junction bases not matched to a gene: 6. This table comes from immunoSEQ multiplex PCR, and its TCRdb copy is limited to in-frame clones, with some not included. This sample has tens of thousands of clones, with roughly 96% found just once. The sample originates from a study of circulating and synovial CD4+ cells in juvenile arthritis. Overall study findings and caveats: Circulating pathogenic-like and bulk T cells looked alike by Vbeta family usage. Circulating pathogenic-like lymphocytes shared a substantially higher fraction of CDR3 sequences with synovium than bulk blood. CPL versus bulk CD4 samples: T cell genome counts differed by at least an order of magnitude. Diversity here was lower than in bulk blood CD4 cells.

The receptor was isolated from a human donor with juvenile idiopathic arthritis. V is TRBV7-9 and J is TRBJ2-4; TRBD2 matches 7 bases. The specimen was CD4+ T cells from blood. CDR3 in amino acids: CASSFLGTKKNIQYF. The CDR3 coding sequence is TGTGCCAGCAGCTTTTTAGGGACTAAAAAAAACATTCAGTACTTC.